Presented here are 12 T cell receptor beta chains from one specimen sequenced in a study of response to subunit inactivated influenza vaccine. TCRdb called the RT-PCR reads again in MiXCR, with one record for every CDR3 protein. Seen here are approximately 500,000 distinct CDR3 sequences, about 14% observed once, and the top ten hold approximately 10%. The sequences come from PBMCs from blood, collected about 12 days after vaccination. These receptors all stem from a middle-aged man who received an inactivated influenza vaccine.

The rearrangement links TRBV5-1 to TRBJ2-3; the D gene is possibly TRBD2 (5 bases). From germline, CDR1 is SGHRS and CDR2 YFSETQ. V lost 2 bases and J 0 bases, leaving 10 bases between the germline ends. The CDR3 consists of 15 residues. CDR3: CASSFDGGSTDTQYF. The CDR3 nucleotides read TGCGCCAGCAGCTTTGACGGCGGGAGCACAGATACGCAGTATTTT.

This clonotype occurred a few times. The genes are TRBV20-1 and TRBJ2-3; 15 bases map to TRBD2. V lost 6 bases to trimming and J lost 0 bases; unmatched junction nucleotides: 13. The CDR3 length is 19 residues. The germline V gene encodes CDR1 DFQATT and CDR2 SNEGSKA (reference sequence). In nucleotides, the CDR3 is TGCAGTGCCTCCACCGGGACTAGCGGGAGGCTTACTAGCACAGATACGCAGTATTTT. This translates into CSASTGTSGRLTSTDTQYF.

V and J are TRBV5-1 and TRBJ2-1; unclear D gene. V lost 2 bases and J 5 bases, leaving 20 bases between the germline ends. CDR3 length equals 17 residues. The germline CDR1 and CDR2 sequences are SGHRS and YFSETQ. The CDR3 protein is CASSFRFGSNGHNEQFF. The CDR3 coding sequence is TGCGCCAGCAGCTTCCGATTTGGATCCAACGGGCACAATGAGCAGTTCTTC.

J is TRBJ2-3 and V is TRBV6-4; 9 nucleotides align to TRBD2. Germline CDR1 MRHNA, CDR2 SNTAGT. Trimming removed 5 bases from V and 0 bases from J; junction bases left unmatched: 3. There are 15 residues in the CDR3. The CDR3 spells CASSRTSASTDTQYF. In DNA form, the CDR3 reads TGTGCCAGCAGTCGGACTAGCGCTAGCACAGATACGCAGTATTTT.

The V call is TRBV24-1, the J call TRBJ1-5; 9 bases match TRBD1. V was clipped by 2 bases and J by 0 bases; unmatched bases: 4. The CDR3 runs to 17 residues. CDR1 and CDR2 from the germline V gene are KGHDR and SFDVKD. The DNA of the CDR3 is TGTGCCACCAGTGATTCGCGGACAGGGGATAGCAATCAGCCCCAGCATTTT. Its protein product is CATSDSRTGDSNQPQHF.

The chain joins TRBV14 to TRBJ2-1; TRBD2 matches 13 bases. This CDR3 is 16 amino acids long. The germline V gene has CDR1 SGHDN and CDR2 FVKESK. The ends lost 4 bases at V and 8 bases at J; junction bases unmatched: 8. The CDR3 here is CASSPVGLAGVHEQFF. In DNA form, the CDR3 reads TGTGCCAGCAGCCCCGTAGGACTAGCGGGAGTACATGAGCAGTTCTTC.

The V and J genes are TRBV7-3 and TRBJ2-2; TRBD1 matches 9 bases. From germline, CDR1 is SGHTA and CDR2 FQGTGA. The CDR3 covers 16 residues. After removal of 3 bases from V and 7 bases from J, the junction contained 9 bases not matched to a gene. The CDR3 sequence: CASSLGQGGYGGELFF. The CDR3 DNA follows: TGTGCCAGCAGCTTGGGACAGGGTGGTTACGGCGGGGAGCTGTTTTTT. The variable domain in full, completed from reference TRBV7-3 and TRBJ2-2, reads GAGVSQTPSNKVTEKGKYVELRCDPISGHTALYWYRQSLGQGPEFLIYFQGTGAADDSGLPNDRFFAVRPEGSVSTLKIQRTERGDSAVYLCASSLGQGGYGGELFFGEGSRLTVL.

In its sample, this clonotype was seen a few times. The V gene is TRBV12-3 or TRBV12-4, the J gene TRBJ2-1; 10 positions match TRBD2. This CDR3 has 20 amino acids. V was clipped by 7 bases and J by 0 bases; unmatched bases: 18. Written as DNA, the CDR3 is TGTGCCAGCACCTCTCGTGGTCTAGCGGGGGAAAGGAGCTCCTACAATGAGCAGTTCTTC. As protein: CASTSRGLAGERSSYNEQFF.

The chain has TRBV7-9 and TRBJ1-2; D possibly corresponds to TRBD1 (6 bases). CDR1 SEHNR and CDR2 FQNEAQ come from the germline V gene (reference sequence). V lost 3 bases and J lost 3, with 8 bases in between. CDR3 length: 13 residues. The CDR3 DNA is TGTGCCAGCAGCTTGGACAGTCACTATGGCTACACCTTC. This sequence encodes CASSLDSHYGYTF.

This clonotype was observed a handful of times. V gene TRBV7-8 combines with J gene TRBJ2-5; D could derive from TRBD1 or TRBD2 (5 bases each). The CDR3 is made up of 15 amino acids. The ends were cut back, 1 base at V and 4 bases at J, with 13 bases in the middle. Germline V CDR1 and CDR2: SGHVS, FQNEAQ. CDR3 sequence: CASSLVASGLETQYF. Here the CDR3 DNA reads TGTGCCAGCAGCTTAGTCGCCTCGGGGCTAGAGACCCAGTACTTC.

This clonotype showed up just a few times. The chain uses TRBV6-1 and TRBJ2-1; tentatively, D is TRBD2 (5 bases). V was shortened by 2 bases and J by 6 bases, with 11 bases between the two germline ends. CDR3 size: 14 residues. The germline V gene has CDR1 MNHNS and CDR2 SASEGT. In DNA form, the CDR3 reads TGTGCCAGCAGTGAATTGCTAGCCAGCAATGAGCAGTTCTTC. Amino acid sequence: CASSELLASNEQFF.

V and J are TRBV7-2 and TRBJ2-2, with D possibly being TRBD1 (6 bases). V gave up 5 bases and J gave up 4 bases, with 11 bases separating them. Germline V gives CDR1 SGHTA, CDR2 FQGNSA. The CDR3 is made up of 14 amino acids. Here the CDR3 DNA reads TGTGCCAGCAGCCCGCAGGGGTGCACCGGGGAGCTGTTTTTT. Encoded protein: CASSPQGCTGELFF.